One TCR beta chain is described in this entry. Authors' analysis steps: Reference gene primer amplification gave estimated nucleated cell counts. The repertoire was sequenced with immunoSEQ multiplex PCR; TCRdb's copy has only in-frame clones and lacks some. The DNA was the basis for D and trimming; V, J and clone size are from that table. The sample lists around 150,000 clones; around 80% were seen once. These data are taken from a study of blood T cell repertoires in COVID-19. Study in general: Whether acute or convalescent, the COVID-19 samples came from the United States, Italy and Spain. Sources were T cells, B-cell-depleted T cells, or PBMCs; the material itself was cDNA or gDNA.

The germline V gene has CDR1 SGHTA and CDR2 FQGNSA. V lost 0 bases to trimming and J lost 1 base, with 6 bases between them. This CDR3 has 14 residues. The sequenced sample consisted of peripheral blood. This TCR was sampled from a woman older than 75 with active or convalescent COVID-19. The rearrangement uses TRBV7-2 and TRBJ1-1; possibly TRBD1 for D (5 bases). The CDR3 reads CASSLAGPNTEAFF. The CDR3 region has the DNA TGTGCCAGCAGCTTAGCGGGGCCGAACACTGAAGCTTTCTTT.